Each of the 22 T cell receptor beta chains below was sequenced from the same sample in a study of tumour-infiltrating T cells in Burkitt lymphoma. Measured with immunoSEQ multiplex PCR; TCRdb has only the in-frame clones, and not every one. The table records approximately 4,000 clones, about 88% of them present only once. Material: tumor tissue. These receptors all stem from a human donor with diffuse large B-cell lymphoma. Some clones in this sample may be carry-over from other donors' samples.

The genes are TRBV30 and TRBJ1-6; perhaps TRBD1 as D (6 bases). Looked up from germline, CDR1 is GTSNPN and CDR2 is SVGIG (reference sequence). The CDR3 is 15 amino acids. V was clipped by 0 bases and J by 11 bases, with 17 bases between them. The DNA of the CDR3 is TGTGCCTGGAGTGTACGGGGACACTCCAGGACACCCCTCCACTTT. Translating it yields CAWSVRGHSRTPLHF.

The chain carries TRBV19 and TRBJ2-1; TRBD2 is a possible D gene (6 bases). Trimming stripped 5 bases from V and 0 bases from J, with 11 bases between. The germline gives CDR1 LNHDA, CDR2 SQIVND (reference sequence). The CDR3 contains 15 residues. CDR3 nucleotide sequence: TGTGCCAGTAGTCGGGGGATAGTCTCCTACAATGAGCAGTTCTTC. It translates to CASSRGIVSYNEQFF.

The V gene is TRBV15, the J gene TRBJ2-2; D gene unclear. The V gene lost 1 base and the J gene lost 2 bases, with 8 bases spanning the gap. This CDR3 comprises 15 residues. Germline-derived CDR1 and CDR2 are LNHNV and YYDKDF (reference sequence). CDR3 in DNA: TGTGCCACCAGCAGAGGCACAGTAAACACCGGGGAGCTGTTTTTT. Protein: CATSRGTVNTGELFF.

The chain recombines TRBV28 with TRBJ2-7, with D perhaps TRBD2 (7 bases). Germline assignment: CDR1 MDHEN and CDR2 SYDVKM. The V and J ends lost 3 bases and 12 bases respectively, with 15 bases between them. This CDR3 comprises 12 residues. The CDR3 DNA reads TGTGCCAGCAGTTTCAGGGGCGGGGGCTCGTACTTC. Translation: CASSFRGGGSYF.

This clone was seen only a few times. The chain has TRBV25-1 and TRBJ2-7; 7 bases line up with TRBD1. Germline CDR1 and CDR2: MGHDK and SYGVNS. After removal of 5 bases from V and 8 bases from J, the junction contained 6 bases not matched to a gene. The length of the CDR3 is 12 residues. The CDR3 reads CASSPDREKQYF. The CDR3 DNA is TGTGCCAGCAGTCCCGACAGGGAAAAGCAGTACTTC.

The gene calls are TRBV2 and TRBJ1-3; the D gene is possibly TRBD1 (6 bases). The CDR3 covers 13 residues. V was pared by 7 bases and J by 4 bases, with 11 bases between. Per the germline V gene, CDR1 is SNHLY and CDR2 is FYNNEI. For the CDR3, the DNA is TGTGCCAGCATCTGGGGGCACGGAAACACCATATATTTT. Translating gives CASIWGHGNTIYF.

The chain recombines TRBV10-2 with TRBJ2-1, with 11 bases fitting TRBD2. Germline V gives CDR1 WSHSY, CDR2 SAAADI. The CDR3 spans 14 residues. V lost 6 bases, J lost 5 bases, and 3 bases stayed unmatched. The CDR3 DNA sequence: TGCGCCAGCAGATTTAGCGGGGGGGACAATGAGCAGTTCTTC. This gives the protein CASRFSGGDNEQFF.

This clone is categorized as large. The V gene is TRBV5-5, the J gene TRBJ2-1, with 7 bases matching TRBD1. The J segment lost 1 base and the V segment lost 5 bases, leaving 9 bases of the junction unmatched. This CDR3 comprises 16 residues. Per the germline V gene, CDR1 is SGHKS and CDR2 is YYEKEE (reference sequence). As DNA, the CDR3 is TGTGCCAGCAGACCCGCCGACAGGGTATCCTACAATGAGCAGTTCTTC. It codes for CASRPADRVSYNEQFF.

The CDR3 spells CASSVSSLGGLRGYTF. The CDR3 DNA reads as TGTGCCAGCAGCGTATCCTCTTTAGGGGGGTTGAGGGGCTACACCTTC. The chain is built from TRBV9 and TRBJ1-2, with D perhaps TRBD1 (6 bases). Germline CDR1 and CDR2: SGDLS and YYNGEE. The CDR3 has 16 residues. V was cut by 1 base and J by 8 bases, with 21 bases left in between.

The V call is TRBV21-1, the J call TRBJ1-5; TRBD1, as called in the table, went unchecked against the DNA. TRBV21-1 is classified as a pseudogene. The CDR3 consists of 18 residues. The CDR3 nucleotides read TGTGCCAGCAGCAACGTATCAGGGGGAGTGTGTAGCAATCAGCCCCAGCATTTT. Protein product: CASSNVSGGVCSNQPQHF.

This clone was observed a few times. V and J are TRBV7-9 and TRBJ2-1; 12 positions match TRBD1. CDR3 length: 16 residues. Trimming removed 5 bases from V and 9 bases from J; junction bases left unmatched: 11. Germline V gene data show CDR1 as SEHNR and CDR2 as FQNEAQ (reference sequence). The CDR3 region is CASSALLGQGATEQFF. DNA of the CDR3: TGTGCCAGCAGCGCCTTACTGGGACAGGGGGCGACTGAGCAGTTCTTC.

In DNA, the CDR3 is TGTGCCAGCTCACGAATTTCGGCGGGAGGGGGAGAGACCCAGTACTTC. This encodes CASSRISAGGGETQYF. The V and J genes are TRBV18 and TRBJ2-5; 9 nucleotides agree with TRBD2. This CDR3 is 16 amino acids long. After removal of 4 bases from V and 4 bases from J, the junction contained 10 bases not matched to a gene. Germline CDR1 KGHSH, CDR2 LQKENI.

V and J are TRBV10-2 and TRBJ2-3; 16 bases align to TRBD2. The V and J ends lost 6 bases and 4 bases, in that order; junction bases with no gene match: 7. Germline CDR1 WSHSY, CDR2 SAAADI. The CDR3 is made up of 17 amino acids. The CDR3 region has the DNA TGCGCCAGCAGAAAAGGGACTAGCGGGGGGGGAGCAGATACGCAGTATTTT. It specifies CASRKGTSGGGADTQYF.

The J gene is TRBJ1-2, the V gene TRBV14; D call uncertain. The V end lost 5 bases, the J end lost 4 bases, and 8 bases lay between the germline ends. Germline V CDR1 and CDR2: SGHDN, FVKESK. The CDR3 contains 12 residues. The CDR3 bases are TGTGCCAGCAGCAACGCTCTCTATGGCTACACCTTC. This translates into CASSNALYGYTF.

This clone appeared a few times. V usage is TRBV13 and J usage is TRBJ2-1; TRBD2 matches at 12 bases. Unmatched junction bases numbered 2, after V lost 2 bases and J lost 3 bases. Germline loops: CDR1 PRHDT, CDR2 FYEKMQ (reference sequence). This CDR3 region has 16 residues. CDR3 sequence: CASSLPTSGSYNEQFF. As DNA, the CDR3 is TGTGCCAGCAGCTTACCGACTAGCGGGAGCTACAATGAGCAGTTCTTC.

The chain couples TRBV7-3 to TRBJ2-5, with TRBD2 as a possible D gene (6 bases). The CDR3 loop spans 15 amino acids. V lost 3 bases, J lost 1 base, and 12 bases lay in between. Germline CDR1 reads SGHTA; CDR2 reads FQGTGA. The CDR3, as DNA: TGTGCCAGCAGCTTTAATGGGGGAGGCCAAGAGACCCAGTACTTC. It specifies CASSFNGGGQETQYF.

The chain is built from TRBV30 and TRBJ1-3; D gene uncertain. The CDR3 loop spans 14 amino acids. From germline, CDR1 is GTSNPN and CDR2 SVGIG (reference sequence). V shed 5 bases and J shed 0 bases, with 11 bases lying between them. The CDR3 loop is CAWGRSRSGNTIYF. The CDR3 bases are TGTGCCTGGGGTCGTAGTCGCTCTGGAAACACCATATATTTT.

The chain couples TRBV28 to TRBJ1-5; D possibly corresponds to TRBD1 (5 bases). CDR1 is MDHEN and CDR2 is SYDVKM in the germline V gene. V gave up 6 bases and J gave up 7 bases, with 19 bases separating them. CDR3 length equals 15 residues. The CDR3 region has the DNA TGTGCCAGCAGAACACTCACCCCGGGGGGACAGCCCCAGCATTTT. Its translation: CASRTLTPGGQPQHF.

The chain is built from TRBV9 and TRBJ1-3; D uncertain. This CDR3 is 14 amino acids long. V gave up 1 base and J gave up 2 bases, with 7 bases separating them. Germline V lookup: CDR1 SGDLS, CDR2 YYNGEE. As DNA, the CDR3 is TGTGCCAGCAGCGTAACGGATGCTGGAAACACCATATATTTT. The encoded protein is CASSVTDAGNTIYF. Together with reference TRBV9 and TRBJ1-3, the CDR3 gives the full variable domain: DSGVTQTPKHLITATGQRVTLRCSPRSGDLSVYWYQQSLDQGLQFLIQYYNGEERAKGNILERFSAQQFPDLHSELNLSSLELGDSALYFCASSVTDAGNTIYFGEGSWLTVV.

This clone is a singleton in its sample. This chain uses TRBV7-9 with TRBJ2-7; D may be TRBD1 or TRBD2 (5 bases each). V dropped 8 bases and J dropped 4 bases, with 9 bases sitting between them. The CDR3 covers 11 residues. The germline gives CDR1 SEHNR, CDR2 FQNEAQ (reference sequence). The CDR3 sequence: CASGDGYEQYF. CDR3 bases: TGTGCCAGCGGGGACGGGTACGAGCAGTACTTC.

The V and J genes are TRBV29-1 and TRBJ1-4, with a weak D call TRBD1 (5 bases). Germline V gene sequence: CDR1 SQVTM, CDR2 ANQGSEA. The CDR3 consists of 12 residues. V lost 3 bases and J lost 7, with 9 bases in between. The CDR3 DNA reads TGCAGCGTTGATGGGGGGAGTGAAAAACTGTTTTTT. This translates into CSVDGGSEKLFF.

The CDR3 region is CASSLNGGAQQYF. The CDR3 nucleotides read TGCGCCAGCAGCTTGAACGGAGGGGCGCAGCAGTACTTC. The genes are TRBV5-1 and TRBJ2-7; TRBD2 might be the D (6 bases). Germline V gene data show CDR1 as SGHRS and CDR2 as YFSETQ. Trimming took 1 base from V and 8 from J, leaving 13 bases between them. The CDR3 totals 13 residues.